This paragraph covers one T cell receptor beta chain sequence. Its antigen is currently unknown. As to time point: baseline, week 1 (first vaccination visit). Treatment indicated: pre-vaccination baseline after standard-of-care therapy. Generated by immunoSEQ multiplex PCR, the TCRdb table keeps only in-frame clones and is missing some. Found here are roughly 50,000 clones, roughly 80% of them singletons; the top ten hold 15% to 25%. The data originate from a study of a mutant IDH1 vaccine in newly diagnosed glioma. Study-wide background: Patients were pretreated with radiotherapy, temozolomide, or both, mostly both. Whole-study results and caveats: Any relationship between pseudoprogression and changes in top peripheral T cell clonotypes seemed absent.

CDR1 is LGHNA, CDR2 YSLEER, per germline. V lost 4 bases to trimming and J lost 4 bases; unmatched junction nucleotides: 13. CDR3 size: 17 residues. The chain employs TRBV4-3 and TRBJ1-2; 9 bases fit TRBD1. The receptor was isolated from a man aged 18 to 35 with glioma. Here the sequenced sample was PBMCs, taken from a glioma patient treated with radiotherapy, temozolomide or both. DNA for the CDR3: TGCGCCAGCAGCCTAGAATACCGGGACAGGGACCTCTATGGCTACACCTTC. Residues: CASSLEYRDRDLYGYTF.